This paragraph reports one T cell receptor (beta chain). CDR3 length: 14 amino acids. Germline CDR1 MDHEN, CDR2 SYDVKM. V shed 4 bases and J shed 1 base, with 10 bases lying between them. The protocol was immunoSEQ multiplex PCR, while the TCRdb copy is restricted to in-frame clones and leaves out a portion. The sample has about 49,000 clones; 65% to 90% are singletons. This sample was included in a study of control samples from healthy donors and cancer patients. The TCR comes from a woman between 45 and 65 years old with lung cancer. This chain links TRBV28 with TRBJ2-5, with D maybe TRBD1 (5 bases). The sample was PBMCs. The CDR3 loop is CASSYSTAQETQYF. The CDR3 DNA reads TGTGCCAGCAGTTACTCGACAGCCCAAGAGACCCAGTACTTC.